This TCR beta chain came from a study of T cells in Graves' hyperthyroidism and ophthalmopathy. Absent ophthalmopathy progression within 18 months defined stable Graves' hyperthyroidism. Participants, patients aged 18 to 65, had newly diagnosed hyperthyroidism with a duration under 2 months. Thyroid ultrasound and orbital computed tomography, with clinical symptoms and serum thyroxine and TRAb, informed diagnoses. The V gene's germline CDR1 is SEHNR and CDR2 FQNEAQ (reference sequence). With 5 bases removed from V and 0 bases from J, the gap between germline ends came to 15 bases. The CDR3 totals 16 residues. There were TCR beta CDR3 regions amplified from RNA transcripts. TCR CDR3 underwent first-round RT-PCR with the HTBI primer set. TCRdb recomputed calls from the multiplex PCR reads with MiXCR, one row per CDR3 protein. This sample yields under 400,000 distinct CDR3 sequences, of which 25% are seen a single time; around 67% belongs to the top ten.

The source is a man aged 50-59 years with Graves' hyperthyroidism. This rearrangement joins TRBV7-9 to TRBJ2-3, with unresolved D. The specimen was blood. CDR3 bases: TGTGCCAGCAGCGGAAGAGCGAGTACTAGCACAGATACGCAGTATTTT. This encodes CASSGRASTSTDTQYF.